This entry lists 14 T cell receptor beta chains sequenced from one sample in a study of PD-1 blockade in classical Hodgkin lymphoma. Sequencing used immunoSEQ multiplex PCR; TCRdb keeps in-frame clones, though not all of them. The table has some 58,000 clones, over 85% seen once; the top ten hold 8%. Time point noted: cycle 4 day 1 (C4D1), after about 6 weeks of nivolumab. Each patient experienced a relapse that followed autologous stem cell transplantation, and brentuximab vedotin exposure varied. The material was peripheral blood mononuclear cells (PBMCs), obtained before the fourth cycle of nivolumab. The receptors shown here come from a human donor with classical Hodgkin lymphoma.

The gene calls are TRBV6-5 and TRBJ1-2, with D hard to call. The CDR3 contains 13 residues. Trimming cost V 0 bases and J 5 bases, with 7 bases left between them. Germline CDR1 MNHEY, CDR2 SVGAGI. CDR3 in amino acids: CASSYSLYYGYTF. The DNA for the CDR3 is TGTGCCAGCAGTTACTCGTTGTATTATGGCTACACCTTC.

The V and J genes are TRBV5-1 and TRBJ2-3, with D possibly matching TRBD1 (6 bases). The CDR3 totals 14 residues. V was cut by 0 bases and J by 5 bases, with 10 bases left in between. Germline CDR1 SGHRS, CDR2 YFSETQ. The CDR3 protein is CASSLADSRDTQYF. CDR3 nucleotide sequence: TGCGCCAGCAGCTTGGCGGACAGTCGAGATACGCAGTATTTT.

The chain employs TRBV19 and TRBJ2-5, with 9 bases identical to TRBD1. Unmatched junction bases numbered 14, after V lost 4 bases and J lost 5 bases. CDR1 is LNHDA and CDR2 is SQIVND in the germline V gene (reference sequence). There are 17 residues in the CDR3. CDR3 protein: CASSTTGGKPVGETQYF. CDR3 coding DNA: TGTGCCAGTAGTACCACAGGGGGCAAGCCAGTAGGTGAGACCCAGTACTTC. Combining the CDR3 with reference TRBV19 and TRBJ2-5 gives the whole variable domain DGGITQSPKYLFRKEGQNVTLSCEQNLNHDAMYWYRQDPGQGLRLIYYSQIVNDFQKGDIAEGYSVSREKKESFPLTVTSAQKNPTAFYLCASSTTGGKPVGETQYFGPGTRLLVL.

This clone was counted a single time. V and J are TRBV6-5 and TRBJ2-7, with TRBD2 identical over 12 bases. The germline gives CDR1 MNHEY, CDR2 SVGAGI. The junction had 8 bases not matched to a gene; V was cut back by 6 bases and J by 5 bases. The CDR3 length is 15 residues. CDR3 region: CASSSRLAGAHEQYF. The CDR3 bases are TGTGCCAGCAGCTCGAGACTAGCGGGAGCCCACGAGCAGTACTTC.

The chain links TRBV7-9 to TRBJ2-7; no definite D call. Deletions cut 5 bases from V and 2 bases from J, with 13 bases between. The CDR3 consists of 14 residues. CDR1 and CDR2 from the germline V gene are SEHNR and FQNEAQ (reference sequence). The CDR3 is CASSPQDLPYEQYF. CDR3 DNA sequence: TGTGCCAGCAGCCCCCAGGACCTACCCTACGAGCAGTACTTC.

The chain has TRBV21-1 and TRBJ1-2. TRBV21-1 is a recognized pseudogene. The CDR3 consists of 16 residues. The CDR3 region is CASSKVVAGARYGYTF. The CDR3 DNA sequence: TGTGCCAGCAGCAAAGTCGTAGCAGGTGCCCGCTATGGCTACACCTTC.

This chain links TRBV2 with TRBJ2-1; 7 nucleotides line up with TRBD2. The V segment lost 6 bases and the J segment 0 bases; nucleotides outside the gene matches: 8. There are 16 residues in the CDR3. The germline V gene has CDR1 SNHLY and CDR2 FYNNEI. The CDR3 region is CASRATSQNSYNEQFF. The CDR3 DNA reads as TGTGCCAGCAGGGCGACTAGCCAGAACTCCTACAATGAGCAGTTCTTC.

The chain combines TRBV11-1 with TRBJ2-3; D remains unclear. Trimming left V 5 bases short and J 3 bases short, with 12 bases between. CDR3 length: 14 amino acids. Germline values: CDR1 SGHAT, CDR2 FQDESV (reference sequence). CDR3 sequence (DNA): TGTGCCAGCAGCCGGCTGTTAGCAACAGATACGCAGTATTTT. Residues: CASSRLLATDTQYF.

V is TRBV4-1 and J is TRBJ2-2; 10 positions match TRBD2. Germline-derived CDR1 and CDR2 are MGHRA and YSYEKL. After removal of 5 bases from V and 7 bases from J, the junction contained 10 bases not matched to a gene. CDR3 length: 16 amino acids. As DNA, the CDR3 is TGCGCCAGCAGCTTCAGTAGCGGGGGGTTGGGCGGGGAGCTGTTTTTT. It is translated as CASSFSSGGLGGELFF.

This clone appeared a single time. This chain joins TRBV5-4 and TRBJ2-3, with no clear D. Germline assignment: CDR1 SGHNT and CDR2 YYREEE (reference sequence). CDR3 size: 12 residues. V was trimmed by 4 bases and J by 8 bases, leaving 11 bases between them. In DNA, the CDR3 is TGTGCCAGCAGCCCTAGGATGGGTACGCAGTATTTT. Its translation is CASSPRMGTQYF. Based on the CDR3 plus reference TRBV5-4 and TRBJ2-3, the full variable domain is ETGVTQSPTHLIKTRGQQVTLRCSSQSGHNTVSWYQQALGQGPQFIFQYYREEENGRGNFPPRFSGLQFPNYSSELNVNALELDDSALYLCASSPRMGTQYFGPGTRLTVL.

This clone was recorded a few times. The chain joins TRBV10-1 to TRBJ1-6, with 7 bases that match TRBD1. Germline trimming cut 8 bases from V and 7 bases from J; bases unmatched to any gene: 5. This CDR3 comprises 13 residues. Germline V lookup: CDR1 WNHNN, CDR2 SYGVQD (reference sequence). The CDR3 DNA is TGCGCCAGCGAAGGGACAGTAAATTCACCCCTCCACTTT. Translation: CASEGTVNSPLHF.

The rearrangement links TRBV7-9 to TRBJ1-1; D gene uncertain. The CDR3 is made up of 14 amino acids. The V gene lost 4 bases and the J gene lost 5 bases, with 14 bases spanning the gap. CDR1 is SEHNR, CDR2 FQNEAQ, per germline (reference sequence). This CDR3 is CASSSGPPGTEAFF. The CDR3 bases are TGTGCCAGCAGCTCCGGCCCACCCGGGACTGAAGCTTTCTTT.

This chain uses TRBV6-5 with TRBJ2-3; D might be TRBD1 (5 bases). Germline V gives CDR1 MNHEY, CDR2 SVGAGI. The CDR3 has 15 amino acids. The V and J ends lost 6 bases and 2 bases respectively, with 15 bases between them. CDR3 nucleotide sequence: TGTGCCAGCAGGGCCTGGGGCAGCAACACAGATACGCAGTATTTT. It codes for CASRAWGSNTDTQYF.

V gene TRBV13 combines with J gene TRBJ2-3; TRBD2 matches 7 bases. The CDR3 consists of 17 residues. The V gene's germline CDR1 is PRHDT and CDR2 FYEKMQ (reference sequence). The V and J ends lost 4 bases and 1 base, in that order; junction bases with no gene match: 11. CDR3 protein: CASSWGGNVIGTDTQYF. The CDR3 region has the DNA TGTGCCAGCAGCTGGGGGGGAAATGTAATCGGCACAGATACGCAGTATTTT.